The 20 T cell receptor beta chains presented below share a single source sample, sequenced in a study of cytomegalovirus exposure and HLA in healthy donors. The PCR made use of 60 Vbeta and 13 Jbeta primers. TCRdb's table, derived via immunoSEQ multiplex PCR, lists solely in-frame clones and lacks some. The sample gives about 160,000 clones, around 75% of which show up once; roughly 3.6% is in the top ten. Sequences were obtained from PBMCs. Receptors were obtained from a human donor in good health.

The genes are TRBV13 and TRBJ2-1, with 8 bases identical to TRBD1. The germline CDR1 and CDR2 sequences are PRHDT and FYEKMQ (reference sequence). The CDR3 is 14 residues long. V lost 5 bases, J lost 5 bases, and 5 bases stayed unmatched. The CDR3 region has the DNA TGTGCCAGCAGCCCGGACAGGGCGGACAATGAGCAGTTCTTC. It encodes CASSPDRADNEQFF. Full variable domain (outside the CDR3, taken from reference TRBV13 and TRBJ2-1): AAGVIQSPRHLIKEKRETATLKCYPIPRHDTVYWYQQGPGQDPQFLISFYEKMQSDKGSIPDRFSAQQFSDYHSELNMSSLELGDSALYFCASSPDRADNEQFFGPGTRLTVL.

The CDR3 DNA reads as TGTGCCAGCAGCAGGGACAGGGGCGGGGATCAGCCCCAGCATTTT. Its translation: CASSRDRGGDQPQHF. The V gene is TRBV28, the J gene TRBJ1-5; TRBD1 aligns across 10 bases. Germline assignment: CDR1 MDHEN and CDR2 SYDVKM. Losses at the gene ends were 6 bases for V and 5 bases for J; bases not matched to a gene: 7. The CDR3 contains 15 residues.

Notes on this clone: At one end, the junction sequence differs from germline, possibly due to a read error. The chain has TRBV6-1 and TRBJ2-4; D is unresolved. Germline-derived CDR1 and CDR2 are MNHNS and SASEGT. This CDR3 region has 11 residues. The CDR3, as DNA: TGTGCCAGCAGTGAAGGGAACGCAGGATGGTTC. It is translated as CASSEGNAGWF.

The CDR3 loop is CASSSFAGGTLGETQYF. Written as DNA, the CDR3 is TGTGCCAGCAGCTCATTCGCGGGGGGGACCCTCGGGGAGACCCAGTACTTC. The chain has TRBV7-6 and TRBJ2-5; 9 positions agree with TRBD2. Germline values: CDR1 SGHVS, CDR2 FNYEAQ. The V and J ends lost 4 bases and 5 bases, in that order; junction bases with no gene match: 14. CDR3 length equals 17 residues.

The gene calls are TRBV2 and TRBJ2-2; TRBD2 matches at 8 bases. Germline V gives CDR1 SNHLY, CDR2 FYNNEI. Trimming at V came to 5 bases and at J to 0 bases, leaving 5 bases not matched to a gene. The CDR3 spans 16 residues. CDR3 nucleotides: TGTGCCAGCAGTAAGATAGCGGGGACGAACACCGGGGAGCTGTTTTTT. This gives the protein CASSKIAGTNTGELFF.

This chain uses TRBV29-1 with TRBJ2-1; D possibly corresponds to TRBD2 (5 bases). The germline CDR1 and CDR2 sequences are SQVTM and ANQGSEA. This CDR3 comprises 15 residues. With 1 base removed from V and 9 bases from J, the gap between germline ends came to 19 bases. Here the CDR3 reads CSVEGRLAQDGEQFF. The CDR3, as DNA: TGCAGCGTTGAAGGAAGGCTAGCCCAGGACGGTGAGCAGTTCTTC.

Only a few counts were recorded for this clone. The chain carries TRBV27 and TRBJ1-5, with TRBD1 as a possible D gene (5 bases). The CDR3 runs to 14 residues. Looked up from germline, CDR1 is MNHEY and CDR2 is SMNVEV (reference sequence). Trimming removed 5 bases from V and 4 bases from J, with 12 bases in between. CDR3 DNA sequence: TGTGCCAGCAGTCTAGGGGCCCGAAATCAGCCCCAGCATTTT. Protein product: CASSLGARNQPQHF.

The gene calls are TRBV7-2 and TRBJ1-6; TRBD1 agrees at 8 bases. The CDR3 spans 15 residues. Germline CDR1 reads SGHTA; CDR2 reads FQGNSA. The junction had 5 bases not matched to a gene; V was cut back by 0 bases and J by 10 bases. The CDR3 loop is CASSLAGRGRSPLHF. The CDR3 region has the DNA TGTGCCAGCAGCTTAGCAGGCAGGGGGCGATCACCCCTCCACTTT.

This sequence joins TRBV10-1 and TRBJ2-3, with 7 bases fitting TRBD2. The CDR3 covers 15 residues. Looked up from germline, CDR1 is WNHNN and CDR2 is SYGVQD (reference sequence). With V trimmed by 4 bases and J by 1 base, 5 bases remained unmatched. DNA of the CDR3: TGCGCCAGCAGTGTGGGAACTAGCGGCACAGATACGCAGTATTTT. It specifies CASSVGTSGTDTQYF.

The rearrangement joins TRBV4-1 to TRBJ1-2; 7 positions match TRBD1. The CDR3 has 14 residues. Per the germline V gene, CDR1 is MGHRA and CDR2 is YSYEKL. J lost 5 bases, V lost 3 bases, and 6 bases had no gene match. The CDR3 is CASSQAGGHYGYTF. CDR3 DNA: TGCGCCAGCAGCCAGGCAGGGGGGCATTATGGCTACACCTTC.

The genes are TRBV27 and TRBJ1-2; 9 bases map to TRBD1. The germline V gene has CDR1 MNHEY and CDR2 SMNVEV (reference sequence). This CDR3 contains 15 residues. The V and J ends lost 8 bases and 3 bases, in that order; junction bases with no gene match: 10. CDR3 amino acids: CASGRTQGAYYGYTF. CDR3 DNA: TGTGCCAGCGGCCGAACACAGGGGGCGTACTATGGCTACACCTTC.

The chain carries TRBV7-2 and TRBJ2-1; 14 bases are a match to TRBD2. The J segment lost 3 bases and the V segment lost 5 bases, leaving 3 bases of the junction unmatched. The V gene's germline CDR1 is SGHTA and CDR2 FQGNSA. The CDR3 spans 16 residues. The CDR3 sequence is CASSPTSGRVYNEQFF. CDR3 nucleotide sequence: TGTGCCAGCAGCCCGACTAGCGGGAGGGTCTACAATGAGCAGTTCTTC.

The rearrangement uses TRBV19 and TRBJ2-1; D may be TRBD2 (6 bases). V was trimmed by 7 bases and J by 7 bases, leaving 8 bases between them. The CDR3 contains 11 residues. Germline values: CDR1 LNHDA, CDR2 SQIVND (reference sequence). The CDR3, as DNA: TGTGCCAGTAAGGAGGGAAATGAGCAGTTCTTC. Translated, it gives CASKEGNEQFF.

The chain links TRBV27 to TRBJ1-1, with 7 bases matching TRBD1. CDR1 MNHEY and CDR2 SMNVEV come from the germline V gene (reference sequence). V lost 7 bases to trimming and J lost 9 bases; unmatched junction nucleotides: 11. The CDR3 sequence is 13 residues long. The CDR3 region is CASTTAGQQKAFF. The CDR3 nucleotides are TGTGCCAGCACCACTGCGGGACAGCAAAAAGCTTTCTTT.

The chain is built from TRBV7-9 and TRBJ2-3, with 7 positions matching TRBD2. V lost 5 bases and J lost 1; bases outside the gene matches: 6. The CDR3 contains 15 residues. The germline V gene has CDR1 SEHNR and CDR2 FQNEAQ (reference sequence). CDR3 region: CASSGGRGGTDTQYF. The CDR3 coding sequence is TGTGCCAGCAGCGGGGGGAGGGGCGGCACAGATACGCAGTATTTT. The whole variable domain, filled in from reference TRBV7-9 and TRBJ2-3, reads DTGVSQNPRHKITKRGQNVTFRCDPISEHNRLYWYRQTLGQGPEFLTYFQNEAQLEKSRLLSDRFSAERPKGSFSTLEIQRTEQGDSAMYLCASSGGRGGTDTQYFGPGTRLTVL.

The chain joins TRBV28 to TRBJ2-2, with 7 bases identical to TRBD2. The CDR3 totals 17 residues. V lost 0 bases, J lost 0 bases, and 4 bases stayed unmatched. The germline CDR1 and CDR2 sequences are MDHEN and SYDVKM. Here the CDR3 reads CASSLWSGDSNTGELFF. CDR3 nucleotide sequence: TGTGCCAGCAGTTTATGGAGCGGGGACTCGAACACCGGGGAGCTGTTTTTT. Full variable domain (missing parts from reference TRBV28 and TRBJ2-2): DVKVTQSSRYLVKRTGEKVFLECVQDMDHENMFWYRQDPGLGLRLIYFSYDVKMKEKGDIPEGYSVSREKKERFSLILESASTNQTSMYLCASSLWSGDSNTGELFFGEGSRLTVL.

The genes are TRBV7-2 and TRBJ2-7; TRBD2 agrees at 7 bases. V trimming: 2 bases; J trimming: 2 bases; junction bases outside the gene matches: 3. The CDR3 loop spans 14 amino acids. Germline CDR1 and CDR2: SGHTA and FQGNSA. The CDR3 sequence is CASSLRRGTYEQYF. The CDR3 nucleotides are TGTGCCAGCAGCTTAAGGCGGGGGACCTACGAGCAGTACTTC.

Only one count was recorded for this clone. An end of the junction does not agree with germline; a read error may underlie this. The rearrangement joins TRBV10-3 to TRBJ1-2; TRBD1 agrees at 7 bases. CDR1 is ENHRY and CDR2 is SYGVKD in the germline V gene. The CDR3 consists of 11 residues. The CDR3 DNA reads TGTGCCATCAGTTACAGGGGCGGCTACCCCTTC. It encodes CAISYRGGYPF.

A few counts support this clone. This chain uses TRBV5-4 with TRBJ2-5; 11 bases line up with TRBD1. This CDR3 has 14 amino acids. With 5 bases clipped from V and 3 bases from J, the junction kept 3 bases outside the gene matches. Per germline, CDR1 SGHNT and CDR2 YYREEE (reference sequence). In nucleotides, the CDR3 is TGTGCCAGCAGAGGGGACAGGGGGAAAGAGACCCAGTACTTC. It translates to CASRGDRGKETQYF.

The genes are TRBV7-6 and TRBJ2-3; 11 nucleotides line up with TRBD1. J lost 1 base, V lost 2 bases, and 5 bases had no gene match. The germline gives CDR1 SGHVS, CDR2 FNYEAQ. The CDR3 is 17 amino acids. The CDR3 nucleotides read TGTGCCAGCAGCTTATGGACAGGGGGCGGCGGCACAGATACGCAGTATTTT. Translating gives CASSLWTGGGGTDTQYF.